The 30 T cell receptor beta chains below all came from one sample that was sequenced in a study of CD8 T cells in ankylosing spondylitis. Study-wide results and caveats: One TCR beta motif, made up of about 8 highly homologous variants, appeared characteristic of ankylosing spondylitis blood.

TCRdb re-analysed the 5' RACE reads in MiXCR, keeping a single row per CDR3 protein. Among 350,000 to 550,000 distinct CDR3 sequences listed, about 24% were seen once. Their antigens are not known. Sequencing input: blood, either unsorted or a sorted T cell fraction (not recorded which). Receptors originate from a male donor with ankylosing spondylitis.

The chain couples TRBV18 to TRBJ2-7, with 9 bases matching TRBD2. Unmatched junction bases numbered 8, after V lost 1 base and J lost 7 bases. CDR3 length equals 15 residues. CDR1 and CDR2 (germline): KGHSH, LQKENI. The CDR3 coding sequence is TGTGCCAGCTCACCACGAAGCGGGAGGTCGGGGGAGCAGTACTTC. Residues: CASSPRSGRSGEQYF.

J is TRBJ2-2 and V is TRBV20-1; TRBD1 is a possible D gene (5 bases). Germline loops: CDR1 DFQATT, CDR2 SNEGSKA (reference sequence). The V end was cut by 3 bases, the J end by 3 bases, with 11 bases between. The CDR3 has 14 amino acids. CDR3 amino acids: CSARGDSYTGELFF. The CDR3 DNA reads TGCAGTGCTAGGGGTGACAGCTACACCGGGGAGCTGTTTTTT.

V gene TRBV5-1 combines with J gene TRBJ2-3, with 8 bases that match TRBD2. Germline lookup yields CDR1 SGHRS and CDR2 YFSETQ. This CDR3 spans 14 amino acids. J lost 5 bases, V lost 4 bases, and 6 bases had no gene match. The CDR3 protein is CASSRGLGGDTQYF. CDR3 nucleotides: TGCGCCAGCAGCAGGGGACTAGGAGGAGATACGCAGTATTTT. The full variable domain, its missing parts supplied by reference TRBV5-1 and TRBJ2-3, is KAGVTQTPRYLIKTRGQQVTLSCSPISGHRSVSWYQQTPGQGLQFLFEYFSETQRNKGNFPGRFSGRQFSNSRSEMNVSTLELGDSALYLCASSRGLGGDTQYFGPGTRLTVL.

This clonotype has ten or more counts. This chain connects TRBV14 to TRBJ1-1; perhaps TRBD1 as D (6 bases). The V end was cut by 1 base, the J end by 1 base, with 16 bases between. This CDR3 is 17 amino acids long. Germline V gives CDR1 SGHDN, CDR2 FVKESK. This CDR3 reads CASSQVLLNRENTEAFF. CDR3 coding DNA: TGTGCCAGCAGCCAAGTCCTGCTTAACAGGGAGAACACTGAAGCTTTCTTT. Complete variable domain (other parts from reference TRBV14 and TRBJ1-1): EAGVTQFPSHSVIEKGQTVTLRCDPISGHDNLYWYRRVMGKEIKFLLHFVKESKQDESGMPNNRFLAERTGGTYSTLKVQPAELEDSGVYFCASSQVLLNRENTEAFFGQGTRLTVV.

The rearrangement joins TRBV12-3 or TRBV12-4 to TRBJ2-4, with D perhaps being TRBD1 or TRBD2 (6 bases each). V was trimmed by 6 bases and J by 6 bases, leaving 27 bases between them. This CDR3 region has 18 residues. The CDR3 loop is CASSPPWGAGVPSNIQYF. The CDR3 bases are TGTGCCAGCAGCCCTCCTTGGGGGGCAGGGGTCCCATCAAACATTCAGTACTTC.

The rearrangement joins TRBV24-1 to TRBJ2-5; D might be TRBD1 (5 bases). The germline V gene encodes CDR1 KGHDR and CDR2 SFDVKD. V was trimmed by 0 bases and J by 3 bases, leaving 13 bases between them. The CDR3 has 16 residues. In nucleotides, the CDR3 is TGTGCCACCAGTGATTTGGGTAGGGGCAGTGAAGAGACCCAGTACTTC. This gives the protein CATSDLGRGSEETQYF.

This clonotype was picked up a small number of times. The gene calls are TRBV2 and TRBJ1-6; D call uncertain. This CDR3 has 12 amino acids. The germline V and J ends were trimmed by 5 bases and 8 bases, with 7 bases remaining between them. Germline values: CDR1 SNHLY, CDR2 FYNNEI. CDR3 loop: CASSFSHSPLHF. As DNA, the CDR3 is TGTGCCAGCAGTTTCAGCCATTCACCCCTCCACTTT.

V usage is TRBV12-3 or TRBV12-4 and J usage is TRBJ2-7; 9 bases are a match to TRBD1. The trim removed 7 bases at V and 3 bases at J, leaving 13 bases unmatched. The CDR3 length is 16 residues. As DNA, the CDR3 is TGTGCCAGCACTACTGGACAGGGGCTAATCGTCTACGAGCAGTACTTC. This encodes CASTTGQGLIVYEQYF.

The rearrangement links TRBV5-1 to TRBJ1-2; 8 positions match TRBD1. Germline CDR1 SGHRS, CDR2 YFSETQ. V was pared by 4 bases and J by 0 bases, with 5 bases of the junction left unmatched. CDR3 length equals 15 residues. The CDR3 DNA is TGCGCCAGCAGCCCGGACAGGGTAACTAACTATGGCTACACCTTC. Encoded protein: CASSPDRVTNYGYTF.

This rearrangement joins TRBV5-1 to TRBJ1-1; D is ambiguous. This CDR3 spans 15 amino acids. V was shortened by 0 bases and J by 1 base, with 10 bases between the two germline ends. CDR1 is SGHRS and CDR2 is YFSETQ in the germline V gene. In DNA form, the CDR3 reads TGCGCCAGCAGCTTGGAGCGGGCGGGGAACACTGAAGCTTTCTTT. Translating gives CASSLERAGNTEAFF. The variable domain in full, with the rest retrieved from reference TRBV5-1 and TRBJ1-1, is KAGVTQTPRYLIKTRGQQVTLSCSPISGHRSVSWYQQTPGQGLQFLFEYFSETQRNKGNFPGRFSGRQFSNSRSEMNVSTLELGDSALYLCASSLERAGNTEAFFGQGTRLTVV.

In its sample, this clonotype was seen a few times. The rearrangement links TRBV18 to TRBJ2-3; 8 bases are a match to TRBD2. The junction had 11 bases not matched to a gene; V was cut back by 6 bases and J by 0 bases. The germline gives CDR1 KGHSH, CDR2 LQKENI. The length of the CDR3 is 17 residues. DNA of the CDR3: TGTGCCAGCTCTCCAAGTCCGGGAGGGCCGAGCACAGATACGCAGTATTTT. Its translation: CASSPSPGGPSTDTQYF.

The V call is TRBV29-1, the J call TRBJ1-1, with 7 nucleotides matching TRBD1. Germline V gives CDR1 SQVTM, CDR2 ANQGSEA. J lost 0 bases, V lost 7 bases, and 5 bases had no gene match. This CDR3 region has 13 residues. The DNA of the CDR3 is TGCAGCGGACAGGGATACGTGAACACTGAAGCTTTCTTT. Translated, it gives CSGQGYVNTEAFF.

A single count supports this clonotype. The rearrangement joins TRBV5-1 to TRBJ2-6; possibly TRBD1 for D (6 bases). Trimming cost V 4 bases and J 0 bases, with 11 bases left between them. CDR3 size: 16 residues. Per germline, CDR1 SGHRS and CDR2 YFSETQ. For the CDR3, the DNA is TGCGCCAGCAGCCCGACAGGCAGCTCTGGGGCCAACGTCCTGACTTTC. Translation: CASSPTGSSGANVLTF. The entire variable domain, with the rest obtained from reference TRBV5-1 and TRBJ2-6, is as follows: KAGVTQTPRYLIKTRGQQVTLSCSPISGHRSVSWYQQTPGQGLQFLFEYFSETQRNKGNFPGRFSGRQFSNSRSEMNVSTLELGDSALYLCASSPTGSSGANVLTFGAGSRLTVL.

This clonotype has ten or more counts. The genes are TRBV7-2 and TRBJ1-1; D remains ambiguous. This CDR3 has 13 residues. V gave up 5 bases and J gave up 1 base, with 8 bases separating them. Germline CDR1 SGHTA, CDR2 FQGNSA. CDR3 in amino acids: CASSQGWNTEAFF. The CDR3 coding sequence is TGTGCCAGCAGCCAAGGATGGAACACTGAAGCTTTCTTT.

The chain is built from TRBV4-1 and TRBJ2-3; D perhaps matches TRBD1 (5 bases). The CDR3 has 15 amino acids. CDR1 is MGHRA, CDR2 YSYEKL, per germline. V lost 1 base and J 5 bases, leaving 13 bases between the germline ends. The CDR3 region is CASSQVQGAGDTQYF. The CDR3 DNA is TGCGCCAGCAGCCAAGTCCAAGGGGCCGGAGATACGCAGTATTTT.

There are a few counts of this clonotype. The rearrangement joins TRBV3-1 to TRBJ2-7; TRBD1 might be the D (6 bases). In germline, CDR1 is LGHDT, CDR2 YNNKEL (reference sequence). The CDR3 runs to 14 residues. V lost 0 bases and J 5 bases, leaving 11 bases between the germline ends. The CDR3 loop reads CASSQDGTKNEQYF. The CDR3 bases are TGTGCCAGCAGCCAAGATGGGACAAAGAACGAGCAGTACTTC.

J is TRBJ1-5 and V is TRBV12-3 or TRBV12-4; D perhaps matches TRBD1 (6 bases). V was shortened by 6 bases and J by 4 bases, with 13 bases between the two germline ends. The CDR3 totals 14 residues. The CDR3 is CASSHRERNQPQHF. The CDR3 nucleotides are TGTGCCAGCAGCCACAGGGAAAGGAATCAGCCCCAGCATTTT.

J is TRBJ1-2 and V is TRBV7-9; a weak D match, TRBD1 (5 bases). Trimming shortened V by 7 bases and J by 3 bases, and 15 bases separated the two germline ends. The CDR3 is 14 residues long. The germline V gene has CDR1 SEHNR and CDR2 FQNEAQ (reference sequence). CDR3 loop: CASNPIRGHYGYTF. CDR3 DNA: TGTGCCAGCAACCCAATTCGGGGACACTATGGCTACACCTTC.

This clonotype came up a few times. J is TRBJ2-4 and V is TRBV18, with 7 positions matching TRBD1. With V trimmed by 6 bases and J by 8 bases, 10 bases remained unmatched. Per the germline V gene, CDR1 is KGHSH and CDR2 is LQKENI. There are 14 residues in the CDR3. In DNA form, the CDR3 reads TGTGCCAGCTCCATGGCTACCCAGGGGGACATTCAGTACTTC. As protein: CASSMATQGDIQYF.

This clonotype was seen a few times. For the CDR3, the DNA is TGTGCCACCAGCAGAGATAGCGGGGGGAACACCGGGGAGCTGTTTTTT. This gives the protein CATSRDSGGNTGELFF. This chain connects TRBV15 to TRBJ2-2; the match to TRBD2 covers 9 bases. V shed 0 bases, J shed 1 base, and the junction held 0 bases outside the gene matches. Germline V CDR1 and CDR2: LNHNV, YYDKDF (reference sequence). CDR3 length: 16 residues.

This chain links TRBV24-1 with TRBJ1-5, with unresolved D. This CDR3 has 12 residues. Germline V gene data show CDR1 as KGHDR and CDR2 as SFDVKD. Trimming shortened V by 0 bases and J by 11 bases, and 7 bases separated the two germline ends. The CDR3 DNA follows: TGTGCCACCAGTGATTTGACCGGAGCCCAGCATTTT. Its translation: CATSDLTGAQHF.

The genes are TRBV2 and TRBJ2-5, with 9 bases that match TRBD2. This CDR3 contains 13 residues. V shed 3 bases and J 7 bases; nucleotides not matched to a gene: 3. Per germline, CDR1 SNHLY and CDR2 FYNNEI. CDR3 DNA sequence: TGTGCCAGCAGTGATAAGCGGGGGGCGACCCAGTACTTC. Translated, it gives CASSDKRGATQYF.

This clonotype was counted between two and nine times. The CDR3 DNA reads TGCAGCGTTGACGTACTAGCGGATAACAATGAGCAGTTCTTC. Protein product: CSVDVLADNNEQFF. The gene calls are TRBV29-1 and TRBJ2-1, with 8 bases identical to TRBD2. CDR3 size: 14 residues. J gave up 5 bases and V 3 bases, and 6 bases lay outside the gene matches. Germline CDR1 reads SQVTM; CDR2 reads ANQGSEA.

This clonotype was observed a few times. The chain joins TRBV11-2 to TRBJ1-1, with D perhaps TRBD1 (5 bases). There are 14 residues in the CDR3. Trimming shortened V by 5 bases and J by 3 bases, and 13 bases separated the two germline ends. Germline-derived CDR1 and CDR2 are SGHAT and FQNNGV. The CDR3 is CASSPPGRHTEAFF. CDR3 sequence (DNA): TGTGCCAGCAGCCCCCCGGGACGGCACACTGAAGCTTTCTTT.

This clonotype was counted a few times. J is TRBJ2-5 and V is TRBV29-1; no reliable D call. Germline-derived CDR1 and CDR2 are SQVTM and ANQGSEA. The germline V and J ends were trimmed by 7 bases and 6 bases, with 9 bases remaining between them. The CDR3 loop spans 10 amino acids. CDR3 residues: CSGTRQTQYF. Written as DNA, the CDR3 is TGCAGCGGAACCCGACAGACCCAGTACTTC. The entire variable domain, with the rest obtained from reference TRBV29-1 and TRBJ2-5, is as follows: SAVISQKPSRDICQRGTSLTIQCQVDSQVTMMFWYRQQPGQSLTLIATANQGSEATYESGFVIDKFPISRPNLTFSTLTVSNMSPEDSSIYLCSGTRQTQYFGPGTRLLVL.

This clonotype was observed a few times. The genes are TRBV12-3 or TRBV12-4 and TRBJ2-5, with D possibly matching TRBD1 (6 bases). V lost 0 bases and J lost 1, with 9 bases in between. This CDR3 has 15 residues. CDR3 sequence (DNA): TGTGCCAGCAGTTTAGCGACCAGGGGCCAAGAGACCCAGTACTTC. Its protein product is CASSLATRGQETQYF.

This clonotype has more than one count but fewer than ten. This chain connects TRBV4-2 to TRBJ2-3, with D unclear. This CDR3 has 12 amino acids. Trimming pared 4 bases from V and 6 bases from J, leaving 8 bases between. Germline CDR1 and CDR2: LGHNA and YNFKEQ. Here the CDR3 reads CASSPSRDTQYF. For the CDR3, the DNA is TGTGCCAGCAGCCCCTCTCGGGATACGCAGTATTTT.

The V gene is TRBV20-1, the J gene TRBJ2-7; D could derive from TRBD1 or TRBD2 (5 bases each). V shed 4 bases and J shed 2 bases, with 18 bases lying between them. Germline CDR1 DFQATT, CDR2 SNEGSKA (reference sequence). CDR3 length: 15 residues. CDR3 DNA: TGCAGTGCTAAAATTCTAGAAGGGACCCCCTACGAGCAGTACGTC. The encoded protein is CSAKILEGTPYEQYV.

The rearrangement uses TRBV27 and TRBJ2-7; tentatively, D is TRBD1 or TRBD2 (5 bases each). V lost 3 bases, J lost 0 bases, and 12 bases lay in between. Germline CDR1 is MNHEY and CDR2 is SMNVEV (reference sequence). The CDR3 extends over 15 amino acids. The CDR3 is CASSFSGTSSYEQYF. CDR3 sequence (DNA): TGTGCCAGCAGTTTCTCAGGGACCAGCTCCTACGAGCAGTACTTC.

This sequence joins TRBV20-1 and TRBJ2-7; 12 bases line up with TRBD2. The CDR3 has 14 amino acids. Trimming removed 6 bases from V and 3 bases from J; junction bases left unmatched: 6. Germline loops: CDR1 DFQATT, CDR2 SNEGSKA (reference sequence). DNA of the CDR3: TGCAGTGCGACTCTAGCGGGAGGGCTCTACGAGCAGTACTTC. As protein: CSATLAGGLYEQYF.